The rows below give T cell receptor beta chains drawn from one sample of a study of cytotoxic CD8 clonotypes in ibrutinib-treated CLL. Generated by immunoSEQ multiplex PCR, the TCRdb table keeps only in-frame clones and is missing some. The data hold fewer than 35,000 clones, with roughly three quarters observed a single time. Source: PBMCs, taken before ibrutinib treatment. The receptors stem from a human donor with chronic lymphocytic leukemia. The CDR3 runs from the conserved cysteine through the conserved F or W. Fields, in order: J gene, D gene, CDR3 length, V gene, clone size, CDR3 DNA, CDR3 protein. A D gene is named only where the DNA matches it firmly. Not all rows give a size; the values are once, few, many and, for expanded clones, a class.

J gene: TRBJ2-2
D gene: TRBD2
CDR3 length: 16
V gene: TRBV9
clone size: -
CDR3 DNA: TGTGCCAGCAGCGCCACTAGCGGGGGGCCTTACGGGGAGCTGTTTTTT
CDR3 protein: CASSATSGGPYGELFF

J gene: TRBJ1-6
D gene: -
CDR3 length: 16
V gene: TRBV14
clone size: -
CDR3 DNA: TGTGCCAGCAGCCAAGAGGCACAGTCCTATAATTCACCCCTCCACTTT
CDR3 protein: CASSQEAQSYNSPLHF

J gene: TRBJ1-2
D gene: TRBD1
CDR3 length: 18
V gene: TRBV4-3
clone size: -
CDR3 DNA: TGCGCCAGCAGCCAAGACCATTTCACAGGGGGCGCGGTCTATGGCTACACCTTC
CDR3 protein: CASSQDHFTGGAVYGYTF

J gene: TRBJ1-1
D gene: -
CDR3 length: 17
V gene: TRBV7-9
clone size: -
CDR3 DNA: TGTGCCAGCAGCTTAGTGGGGGTTAGGGATTACGGATCTGAAGCTTTCTTT
CDR3 protein: CASSLVGVRDYGSEAFF

J gene: TRBJ2-1
D gene: -
CDR3 length: 11
V gene: TRBV6-5
clone size: -
CDR3 DNA: TGTGCCAGCAGTACCCGGGGTGAGCAGTTCTTC
CDR3 protein: CASSTRGEQFF

J gene: TRBJ1-5
D gene: -
CDR3 length: 15
V gene: TRBV6-5
clone size: -
CDR3 DNA: TGTGCCAGCAGTTATAGCGGACAAAGCAATCAGCCCCAGCATTTT
CDR3 protein: CASSYSGQSNQPQHF

J gene: TRBJ2-7
D gene: -
CDR3 length: 13
V gene: TRBV19
clone size: -
CDR3 DNA: TGTGCCAGTAGTATAACGGGAAGCTACGAGCAGTACTTC
CDR3 protein: CASSITGSYEQYF

J gene: TRBJ2-2
D gene: -
CDR3 length: 15
V gene: TRBV27
clone size: -
CDR3 DNA: TGTGCCAGCAGTCGCAGGACAGATAACACCGGGGAGCTGTTTTTT
CDR3 protein: CASSRRTDNTGELFF

J gene: TRBJ2-3
D gene: TRBD2
CDR3 length: 17
V gene: TRBV28
clone size: -
CDR3 DNA: TGTGCCAGCAGTCTCCGGACTAGCGGGACTGGCACAGATACGCAGTATTTT
CDR3 protein: CASSLRTSGTGTDTQYF

J gene: TRBJ2-5
D gene: -
CDR3 length: 12
V gene: TRBV4-1
clone size: -
CDR3 DNA: TGCGCCAGCAGCCGGAACCAAGAGACCCAGTACTTC
CDR3 protein: CASSRNQETQYF

J gene: TRBJ2-1
D gene: TRBD2
CDR3 length: 18
V gene: TRBV4-2
clone size: -
CDR3 DNA: TGTGCCAGCAGCCAAGTCGGGGTAGCGGGAGGGCCCACGCATGAGCAGTTCTTC
CDR3 protein: CASSQVGVAGGPTHEQFF

J gene: TRBJ1-4
D gene: TRBD1
CDR3 length: 13
V gene: TRBV27
clone size: few
CDR3 DNA: TGTGCCAGCAGTTTGACAGGGTTGCAGCCTCAGATTTTT
CDR3 protein: CASSLTGLQPQIF

J gene: TRBJ2-5
D gene: -
CDR3 length: 14
V gene: TRBV18
clone size: -
CDR3 DNA: TGTGCCAGCTCACCACCTAACGTCGGAGAGACCCAGTACTTC
CDR3 protein: CASSPPNVGETQYF

J gene: TRBJ1-2
D gene: -
CDR3 length: 14
V gene: TRBV25-1
clone size: -
CDR3 DNA: TGTGCCAGCTGTGAAGTGAAGGGGGTGATTGGCTACACCTTC
CDR3 protein: CASCEVKGVIGYTF

J gene: TRBJ1-1
D gene: -
CDR3 length: 16
V gene: TRBV19
clone size: -
CDR3 DNA: TGTGCCAGTAGTATAGATCTCCCGGGACCTAACACTGAAGCTTTCTTT
CDR3 protein: CASSIDLPGPNTEAFF

J gene: TRBJ1-1
D gene: TRBD1
CDR3 length: 16
V gene: TRBV16
clone size: few
CDR3 DNA: TGTGCCAGCAGCCCCATAGGACAGGTCCTGAACACTGAAGCTTTCTTT
CDR3 protein: CASSPIGQVLNTEAFF